This TCR beta chain was retrieved from a study of T-cell memory formation after mild COVID-19. General study points: Largely, contracting CD4+ clones fell within CM and EM, and contracting CD8+ clones within EMRA.

TCRdb used MiXCR to reprocess the 5' RACE reads, holding one entry per CDR3 protein. The data contain 300,000 to 400,000 distinct CDR3 sequences, around 28% of them singletons. This clonotype was counted many times. As yet, its antigen is unknown. There are 11 residues in the CDR3. Trimming removed 7 bases from V and 5 bases from J, with 7 bases in between. Germline V lookup: CDR1 SGHTA, CDR2 FQGNSA. The V gene is TRBV7-2, the J gene TRBJ2-3; the D is unclear. Sequences were obtained from PBMCs or a T cell subset sorted from them (not recorded which). The sequence came from an adult woman who had mild COVID-19 (a few samples of this study predate the infection). Cell type and time point are not known. CDR3 in DNA: TGTGCCAGCACCCAACGAGATACGCAGTATTTT. Translated, it gives CASTQRDTQYF.